This T cell receptor (beta chain) was recovered during a study of T cell responses to AZD1222 COVID-19 vaccine. Assay: immunoSEQ multiplex PCR; the TCRdb copy retains only in-frame clones and omits some. The data show around 140,000 clones, 85% to 95% seen once. CDR3 size: 18 residues. The TCR sequence derives from an adult in good health. This rearrangement joins TRBV21-1 to TRBJ2-4; the D call in the table, TRBD2, was not verified against the DNA. TRBV21-1 has pseudogene status. Sequenced here: peripheral blood, sampled on day 0 of AZD1222 vaccination. The CDR3, as DNA: TGTGCCAGCAGCCACGGGAACAGACGACTTCTAGCCAAAAACATTCAGTACTTC. This translates into CASSHGNRRLLAKNIQYF.